This TCR beta chain was observed in a study of cytomegalovirus exposure and HLA in healthy donors. This CDR3 spans 17 amino acids. CDR1 and CDR2 from the germline V gene are SGHNT and YENEEA. The J segment lost 2 bases and the V segment lost 4 bases, leaving 4 bases of the junction unmatched. PCR involved 60 Vbeta and 13 Jbeta primers. Here immunoSEQ multiplex PCR was the method, and the copy in TCRdb shows in-frame clones only, minus some. The sample table includes around 100,000 clones. A remark on this clone: Its antigen is still unknown.

Whole-study results and caveats: Being productive about 90% or about 30% of the time was typical of most TCR beta V segments in an earlier analysis.

The receptor was isolated from a man aged 25 to 45 in good health and CMV-seronegative. The chain is built from TRBV11-3 and TRBJ2-3, with 15 bases fitting TRBD2. Sequenced: PBMCs. For the CDR3, the DNA is TGTGCCAGCAGCTCCGGACTAGCGGGGGGGGCCACAGATACGCAGTATTTT. This sequence encodes CASSSGLAGGATDTQYF.